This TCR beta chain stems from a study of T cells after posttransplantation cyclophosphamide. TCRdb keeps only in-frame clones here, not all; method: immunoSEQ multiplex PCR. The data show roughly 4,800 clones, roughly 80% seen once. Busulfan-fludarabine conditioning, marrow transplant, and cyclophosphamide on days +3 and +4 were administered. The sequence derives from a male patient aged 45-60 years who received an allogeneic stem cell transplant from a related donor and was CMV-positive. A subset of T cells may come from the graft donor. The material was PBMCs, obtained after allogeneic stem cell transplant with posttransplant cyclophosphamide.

CDR3: CASRQTGGMDNEQFF. For the CDR3, the DNA is TGTGCCAGCAGACAGACAGGGGGCATGGACAATGAGCAGTTCTTC. The rearrangement links TRBV2 to TRBJ2-1, with 10 bases that match TRBD1. Germline CDR1 reads SNHLY; CDR2 reads FYNNEI. This CDR3 comprises 15 residues. J lost 5 bases, V lost 6 bases, and 7 bases had no gene match.